One and the same sample provided the 8 T cell receptor beta chains below, sequenced in a study of Ad26.COV2.S vaccination and SARS-CoV-2 variants. Specified treatment: over 15 received Ad26.COV2.S at low or high dose, single or two shots; five or six received placebo; per-sample allocation not given. Following the first vaccine or placebo injection, samples were taken on day 63. Here immunoSEQ multiplex PCR was the method, and the copy in TCRdb shows in-frame clones only, minus some. The profile shows hundreds of thousands of clones, around 86% of them singletons. The specimen was peripheral blood, collected in a trial of Ad26.COV2.S vaccine versus placebo. The receptor source for this set is a person aged 18-65 years who received the Ad26.COV2.S COVID-19 vaccine or a placebo.

CDR3 DNA: TGCGCCAGCAGCTTGGTAGCGACTAGCACAGATACGCAGTATTTT. It codes for CASSLVATSTDTQYF. The J gene is TRBJ2-3, the V gene TRBV5-1; a weak D match, TRBD2 (5 bases). CDR1 and CDR2 from the germline V gene are SGHRS and YFSETQ. This CDR3 has 15 residues. V was cut by 0 bases and J by 0 bases, with 8 bases left in between.

This clone was seen more than once but under ten times. V and J are TRBV4-2 and TRBJ2-1; possible D gene TRBD1, 5 bases. Trimming removed 5 bases at V and 10 bases at J, with 9 bases between. CDR3 size: 11 residues. Germline assignment: CDR1 LGHNA and CDR2 YNFKEQ. The CDR3 sequence: CASSSGWEQFF. As DNA, the CDR3 is TGTGCCAGCAGCTCAGGGTGGGAGCAGTTCTTC.

CDR3 residues: CASSPLEGGTEAFF. CDR3 nucleotides: TGTGCCAGCAGCCCCCTCGAAGGGGGGACTGAAGCTTTCTTT. This sequence joins TRBV7-2 and TRBJ1-1, with D tentatively TRBD1 (6 bases). Germline CDR1 is SGHTA and CDR2 is FQGNSA. This CDR3 region has 14 residues. V lost 5 bases and J lost 5, with 15 bases in between.

The rearrangement links TRBV28 to TRBJ2-7; no clear D. Germline values: CDR1 MDHEN, CDR2 SYDVKM. This CDR3 is 11 amino acids long. Trimming stripped 1 base from V and 5 bases from J, with 3 bases between. The CDR3 is CASSLSDEQYF. CDR3 DNA: TGTGCCAGCAGTTTATCTGACGAGCAGTACTTC.

The V gene is TRBV19, the J gene TRBJ2-7; 7 bases agree with TRBD1. The CDR3 spans 14 residues. Germline CDR1 reads LNHDA; CDR2 reads SQIVND (reference sequence). V shed 3 bases and J 6 bases; nucleotides not matched to a gene: 8. The CDR3 sequence is CASSMRTGHSEQYF. In nucleotides, the CDR3 is TGTGCCAGTAGTATGAGGACAGGTCATAGCGAGCAGTACTTC.

Of note for this clone: Mismatch with germline at one junction end may stem from a read error. J is TRBJ2-1 and V is TRBV6-1; no clear D. The CDR3 totals 12 residues. Germline V gives CDR1 MNHNS, CDR2 SASEGT. The CDR3 sequence: CASSESFNEQFF. Here the CDR3 DNA reads TGTGCCAGCAGTGAATCCTTCAATGAGCAGTTCTTC.

This clone has a handful of counts. The chain couples TRBV18 to TRBJ1-1; 8 bases are a match to TRBD1. CDR1 and CDR2 from the germline V gene are KGHSH and LQKENI. With 6 bases clipped from V and 5 bases from J, the junction kept 11 bases outside the gene matches. The CDR3 contains 15 residues. The CDR3 DNA follows: TGTGCCAGCTCGGGAACACAGGGGGTCGCAACTGAAGCTTTCTTT. Encoded protein: CASSGTQGVATEAFF.

This clone appeared once. The chain employs TRBV28 and TRBJ2-3, with D perhaps matching TRBD2 (5 bases). This CDR3 has 16 amino acids. Germline V CDR1 and CDR2: MDHEN, SYDVKM. The ends were cut back, 3 bases at V and 2 bases at J, with 15 bases in the middle. The chain's CDR3 is CASSFGRGLFTDTQYF. CDR3 coding DNA: TGTGCCAGCAGTTTTGGTAGAGGACTGTTCACAGATACGCAGTATTTT.